A selection of T cell receptor beta chains follows, all from one sample in a study of cytomegalovirus exposure and HLA in healthy donors. Repertoires were generated with immunoSEQ multiplex PCR, while TCRdb's copy carries only in-frame clones and drops some. The sample holds about 130,000 clones, roughly 87% seen once. Sequencing was carried out using PBMCs. These receptors originate from a woman younger than 30 in good health and CMV-seronegative. Both conserved end residues are part of each CDR3. Fields, in order: clone size, J gene, V gene, D gene, CDR3 DNA, CDR3 protein. D genes are given only for firm matches. Expanded clones are given a class, and other clones once, few, many or no size at all.

abundance: .
j_gene: TRBJ1-1
v_gene: TRBV9
d_gene: TRBD1
CDR3nt: TGTGCCAGCAGCCCTACGAGGGGACAGGGTCGCGATGAAGCTTTCTTT
CDR3aa: CASSPTRGQGRDEAFF

abundance: few
j_gene: TRBJ1-2
v_gene: TRBV25-1
d_gene: .
CDR3nt: TGTGCCAGCAGTATCCATTATGGCTACACCTTC
CDR3aa: CASSIHYGYTF

abundance: .
j_gene: TRBJ2-2
v_gene: TRBV16
d_gene: TRBD1
CDR3nt: TGTGCCAGCAGCCAATCGGCCCAGGGGGCCGCCGGGGAGCTGTTTTTT
CDR3aa: CASSQSAQGAAGELFF

abundance: .
j_gene: TRBJ2-2
v_gene: TRBV9
d_gene: TRBD1
CDR3nt: TGTGCCAGCAGCCCCGGGGACAGGGGGCGAACCGGGGAGCTGTTTTTT
CDR3aa: CASSPGDRGRTGELFF

abundance: .
j_gene: TRBJ2-3
v_gene: TRBV6-1
d_gene: .
CDR3nt: TGTGCCAGCAGTGCAGGTGTCGAGTCGGATACGCAGTATTTT
CDR3aa: CASSAGVESDTQYF

abundance: .
j_gene: TRBJ1-6
v_gene: TRBV10-3
d_gene: .
CDR3nt: TGTGCCATCAGTGAGTCGACGGGGGGAGGAAGGTCACCCCTCCACTTT
CDR3aa: CAISESTGGGRSPLHF

abundance: .
j_gene: TRBJ2-1
v_gene: TRBV1
d_gene: .
CDR3nt: TGCACCAGGGGACTAGCGGGGGGTCTGACCTACAATGAGCAGTTCTTC
CDR3aa: CTRGLAGGLTYNEQFF

abundance: .
j_gene: TRBJ1-3
v_gene: TRBV6-1
d_gene: TRBD1
CDR3nt: TGTGCCAGCAGTGATGGCCCAGGGACAGGAGGAAACACCATATATTTT
CDR3aa: CASSDGPGTGGNTIYF

abundance: .
j_gene: TRBJ1-1
v_gene: TRBV10-1
d_gene: .
CDR3nt: TGCGCCAGCGGTGTGGGGCTGGACACTGAAGCTTTCTTT
CDR3aa: CASGVGLDTEAFF

abundance: .
j_gene: TRBJ2-1
v_gene: TRBV6-1
d_gene: TRBD2
CDR3nt: TGTGCCAGCAGTGTCACTTTAGCGGGAGGGAGGAATGAGCAGTTCTTC
CDR3aa: CASSVTLAGGRNEQFF

abundance: .
j_gene: TRBJ2-7
v_gene: TRBV7-2
d_gene: .
CDR3nt: TGTGCCAGCGGGTCGGAACGCGGCTCCGAGCAGTACTTC
CDR3aa: CASGSERGSEQYF

abundance: .
j_gene: TRBJ1-3
v_gene: TRBV18
d_gene: .
CDR3nt: TGTGCCAGCTCACCAACGGAGTCAAACACCATATATTTT
CDR3aa: CASSPTESNTIYF

abundance: .
j_gene: TRBJ2-5
v_gene: TRBV10-2
d_gene: TRBD1
CDR3nt: TGCGCCATCCAGGGGGCCGAGACCCAGTACTTC
CDR3aa: CAIQGAETQYF

abundance: .
j_gene: TRBJ2-5
v_gene: TRBV15
d_gene: TRBD2
CDR3nt: TGTGCCACCAGCAGAGCACTAGCGGGGCGAGAGACCCAGTACTTC
CDR3aa: CATSRALAGRETQYF

abundance: .
j_gene: TRBJ1-6
v_gene: TRBV28
d_gene: .
CDR3nt: TGTGCCAGCAGTTTGGGCAGTGGGTATAGGTCACCCCTCCACTTT
CDR3aa: CASSLGSGYRSPLHF

abundance: .
j_gene: TRBJ1-5
v_gene: TRBV7-8
d_gene: TRBD1
CDR3nt: TGTGCCAGCAGCTTAGCGTCTGTATCGCGGACAGGGGAGAGGAAGCCCCAGCATTTT
CDR3aa: CASSLASVSRTGERKPQHF

abundance: .
j_gene: TRBJ1-1
v_gene: TRBV7-9
d_gene: .
CDR3nt: TGTGCCAGCAGCTTAACGGGGGAGGGCACTGAAGCTTTCTTT
CDR3aa: CASSLTGEGTEAFF

abundance: .
j_gene: TRBJ2-7
v_gene: TRBV7-2
d_gene: TRBD2
CDR3nt: TGTGCCAGCAGCATCGGGACTAGCGGGATCGAGCAGTACTTC
CDR3aa: CASSIGTSGIEQYF

abundance: .
j_gene: TRBJ1-1
v_gene: TRBV7-8
d_gene: .
CDR3nt: TGTGCCAGCAAGGGCAGGGCGAGCACTGAAGCTTTCTTT
CDR3aa: CASKGRASTEAFF

abundance: .
j_gene: TRBJ1-5
v_gene: TRBV28
d_gene: TRBD1
CDR3nt: TGTGCCAGCAGTCCCGGGACAGGGCAGCATAGCAATCAGCCCCAGCATTTT
CDR3aa: CASSPGTGQHSNQPQHF

abundance: .
j_gene: TRBJ2-2
v_gene: TRBV7-8
d_gene: .
CDR3nt: TGTGCCAGCAGCTACCAGGGGACCACCGGGGAGCTGTTTTTT
CDR3aa: CASSYQGTTGELFF

abundance: .
j_gene: TRBJ2-7
v_gene: TRBV9
d_gene: TRBD1
CDR3nt: TGTGCCAGCAGCGTAGTAGGGGGCCTCCCAACCTACGAGCAGTACTTC
CDR3aa: CASSVVGGLPTYEQYF

abundance: .
j_gene: TRBJ2-2
v_gene: TRBV28
d_gene: .
CDR3nt: TGTGCCAGCAGTTTTACCGTCCTAGGGGCCGGGGAGCTGTTTTTT
CDR3aa: CASSFTVLGAGELFF

abundance: .
j_gene: TRBJ1-6
v_gene: TRBV4-2
d_gene: .
CDR3nt: TGTGCCAGCAGCCAAGGCGGTCTCATTGCAGCAAATTCACCCCTCCACTTT
CDR3aa: CASSQGGLIAANSPLHF

abundance: .
j_gene: TRBJ2-3
v_gene: TRBV7-9
d_gene: TRBD2
CDR3nt: TGTGCCAGTACACTAGCGGGGGACACAGATACGCAGTATTTT
CDR3aa: CASTLAGDTDTQYF

abundance: .
j_gene: TRBJ1-4
v_gene: TRBV28
d_gene: .
CDR3nt: TGTGCCAGCAGTTTGAGAGGGCTTAATGAAAAACTGTTTTTT
CDR3aa: CASSLRGLNEKLFF

abundance: .
j_gene: TRBJ2-1
v_gene: TRBV9
d_gene: .
CDR3nt: TGTGCCAGCAGCGTATCCGGGGGCAATGAGCAGTTCTTC
CDR3aa: CASSVSGGNEQFF

abundance: .
j_gene: TRBJ2-6
v_gene: TRBV10-1
d_gene: .
CDR3nt: TGCGCCAGCAGTGCAGGGTCTGGGGCCAACGTCCTGACTTTC
CDR3aa: CASSAGSGANVLTF

abundance: .
j_gene: TRBJ1-3
v_gene: TRBV28
d_gene: .
CDR3nt: TGTGCCAGCAGTCGAGGGAACAACGGACTAACTGGAAACACCATATATTTT
CDR3aa: CASSRGNNGLTGNTIYF

abundance: .
j_gene: TRBJ1-1
v_gene: TRBV28
d_gene: .
CDR3nt: TGTGCCAGCAGACAGGGCCAAACCGACACTGAAGCTTTCTTT
CDR3aa: CASRQGQTDTEAFF

abundance: .
j_gene: TRBJ2-6
v_gene: TRBV27
d_gene: .
CDR3nt: TGTGCCAGCCACCTAGCTGGGGCCAACGTCCTGACTTTC
CDR3aa: CASHLAGANVLTF

abundance: .
j_gene: TRBJ2-2
v_gene: TRBV18
d_gene: .
CDR3nt: TGTGCCAGCCCGTCAGGGGACACCGGGGAGCTGTTTTTT
CDR3aa: CASPSGDTGELFF

abundance: .
j_gene: TRBJ1-4
v_gene: TRBV28
d_gene: TRBD1
CDR3nt: TGTGCCAGCAGTACCAGGGGGCGTCGAGCTAATGAAAAACTGTTTTTT
CDR3aa: CASSTRGRRANEKLFF

abundance: .
j_gene: TRBJ2-3
v_gene: TRBV11-2
d_gene: TRBD2
CDR3nt: TGTGCCAGCAGCTTAGACCAAGGCTCTAGCGGCCGCACAGATACGCAGTATTTT
CDR3aa: CASSLDQGSSGRTDTQYF

abundance: .
j_gene: TRBJ1-1
v_gene: TRBV5-8
d_gene: .
CDR3nt: TGTGCCAGCAGCCGTCACGGAGGGAGAGCTTTCTTT
CDR3aa: CASSRHGGRAFF

abundance: .
j_gene: TRBJ2-1
v_gene: TRBV19
d_gene: .
CDR3nt: TGTGCCAGTGGGAGTGGGGTAGTAGGCAATGAGCAGTTCTTC
CDR3aa: CASGSGVVGNEQFF

abundance: .
j_gene: TRBJ2-5
v_gene: TRBV19
d_gene: .
CDR3nt: TGTGCCAGTACTCTCCGGGATGAGGGTCCAGAGACCCAGTACTTC
CDR3aa: CASTLRDEGPETQYF

abundance: .
j_gene: TRBJ1-3
v_gene: TRBV5-8
d_gene: .
CDR3nt: TGTGCCAGCAGCATGGGACTGTTCTCTGGAAACACCATATATTTT
CDR3aa: CASSMGLFSGNTIYF

abundance: .
j_gene: TRBJ1-2
v_gene: TRBV28
d_gene: .
CDR3nt: TGTGCCAGCAACTCCTGGGGCGTAGGACCGAACTATGGCTACACCTTC
CDR3aa: CASNSWGVGPNYGYTF